The next 10 T cell receptor beta chains were all read from a single sample in a study of blood T cell repertoires in COVID-19 (dated by TCRdb to 2018 to 2021). The receptor library was made with the immunoSEQ multiplex PCR assay. This is the immuneACCESS table as TCRdb keeps it, with only in-frame sequences that have V and J called. A part of the clones is gone; compared with another copy, unresolved V genes explain less than half, and the rest is unexplained. Recorded for this sample are more than 400,000 clones; about 85% of them occurred a single time. The ten largest clonotypes hold about 0.65% of the sample. What was sequenced was PBMCs or T cells enriched from blood (not recorded which). The receptors originated from a woman younger than 30 who had recovered from COVID-19.

V and J are TRBV19 and TRBJ2-7; perhaps TRBD1 as D (5 bases). V was shortened by 3 bases and J by 2 bases, with 14 bases between the two germline ends. In germline, CDR1 is LNHDA, CDR2 SQIVND (reference sequence). The CDR3 runs 15 residues. Written as DNA, the CDR3 is TGTGCCAGTAGTATCTCCCAGGCAGGGACCTACGAGCAGTACTTC. Protein product: CASSISQAGTYEQYF.

This clone was counted a few times. At the DNA level, this CDR3 is encoded by other sequences in the same sample as well. The chain combines TRBV5-4 with TRBJ2-7; TRBD1 agrees at 7 bases. The CDR3 extends over 14 amino acids. The J segment lost 3 bases and the V segment lost 0 bases, leaving 3 bases of the junction unmatched. Germline CDR1 and CDR2: SGHNT and YYREEE (reference sequence). This CDR3 reads CASSLGQGIYEQYF. In DNA, the CDR3 is TGTGCCAGCAGCTTGGGACAGGGAATCTACGAGCAGTACTTC.

This rearrangement joins TRBV11-3 to TRBJ2-5; TRBD1 aligns across 9 bases. The CDR3 contains 15 residues. CDR1 is SGHNT, CDR2 YENEEA, per germline. V was clipped by 5 bases and J by 1 base; unmatched bases: 5. This chain's CDR3 is CASSRGDRVQETQYF. The CDR3 DNA is TGTGCCAGCAGCCGAGGGGACAGGGTCCAAGAGACCCAGTACTTC.

The J gene is TRBJ2-7, the V gene TRBV6-5; maybe TRBD2 (6 bases). Germline values: CDR1 MNHEY, CDR2 SVGAGI. Trimming cost V 5 bases and J 7 bases, with 18 bases left between them. This CDR3 is 14 amino acids long. The CDR3 loop is CASSPGLGGREQYF. The CDR3 DNA sequence: TGTGCCAGCAGTCCTGGACTGGGTGGGAGGGAGCAGTACTTC.

This clone has a handful of counts. The chain combines TRBV11-2 with TRBJ2-7; D is uncertain. Per the germline V gene, CDR1 is SGHAT and CDR2 is FQNNGV. Between the trimmed V and J ends, which lost 4 bases and 2 bases, there was a span of 15 bases. The CDR3 extends over 15 amino acids. The CDR3 sequence is CASSSDLAVAYEQYF. DNA for the CDR3: TGTGCCAGCAGCTCCGACTTAGCTGTAGCCTACGAGCAGTACTTC.

The rearrangement links TRBV21-1 to TRBJ1-6; the D call TRBD1 from the table was never checked on the DNA. TRBV21-1 is annotated as a pseudogene. There are 15 residues in the CDR3. CDR3 DNA sequence: TGTGCCAGCAGCAACCCGGACAGGGGGCTTTCACCCCTCCACTTT. It is translated as CASSNPDRGLSPLHF.

The genes are TRBV7-8 and TRBJ1-1, with TRBD1 matching 7 bases. Germline CDR1 is SGHVS and CDR2 is FQNEAQ. V dropped 3 bases and J dropped 11; count of bases not matched to a gene: 12. CDR3 size: 14 residues. The DNA for the CDR3 is TGTGCCAGCAGCTTCACCAGGACAGGCCCTGTGGCTTTCTTT. Translation: CASSFTRTGPVAFF.

The V gene is TRBV28, the J gene TRBJ2-4; no definite D call. The V end lost 3 bases, the J end lost 0 bases, and 6 bases lay between the germline ends. From germline, CDR1 is MDHEN and CDR2 SYDVKM. The CDR3 has 14 amino acids. DNA for the CDR3: TGTGCCAGCAGTTTGCAGATAGCCAAAAACATTCAGTACTTC. It codes for CASSLQIAKNIQYF. The full variable domain, its missing parts supplied by reference TRBV28 and TRBJ2-4, is DVKVTQSSRYLVKRTGEKVFLECVQDMDHENMFWYRQDPGLGLRLIYFSYDVKMKEKGDIPEGYSVSREKKERFSLILESASTNQTSMYLCASSLQIAKNIQYFGAGTRLSVL.

This chain connects TRBV7-2 to TRBJ1-1, with TRBD1 matching over 7 bases. This CDR3 has 15 residues. The germline V gene encodes CDR1 SGHTA and CDR2 FQGNSA. V was pared by 1 base and J by 5 bases, with 7 bases of the junction left unmatched. In DNA form, the CDR3 reads TGTGCCAGCAGCTTAGTAGGAGGGGGCGGGACTGAAGCTTTCTTT. Amino acid sequence: CASSLVGGGGTEAFF.

The chain has TRBV12-3 or TRBV12-4 and TRBJ1-2; D may be TRBD1 (6 bases). The CDR3 extends over 13 amino acids. V lost 5 bases and J lost 8, with 15 bases in between. As DNA, the CDR3 is TGTGCCAGCAGTAGGGGGATACTGGAAGGCTACACCTTC. Translating gives CASSRGILEGYTF.